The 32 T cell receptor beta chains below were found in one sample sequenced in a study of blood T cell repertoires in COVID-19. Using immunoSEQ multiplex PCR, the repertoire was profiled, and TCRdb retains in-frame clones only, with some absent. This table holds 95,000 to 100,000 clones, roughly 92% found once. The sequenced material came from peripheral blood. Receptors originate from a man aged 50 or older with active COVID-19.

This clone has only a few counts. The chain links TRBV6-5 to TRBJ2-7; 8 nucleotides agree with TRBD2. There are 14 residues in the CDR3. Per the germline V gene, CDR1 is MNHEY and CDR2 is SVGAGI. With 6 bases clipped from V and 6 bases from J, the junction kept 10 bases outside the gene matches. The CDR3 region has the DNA TGTGCCAGCAGGGTAAAGCGGGAGAGTGGCGAGCAGTACTTC. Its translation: CASRVKRESGEQYF.

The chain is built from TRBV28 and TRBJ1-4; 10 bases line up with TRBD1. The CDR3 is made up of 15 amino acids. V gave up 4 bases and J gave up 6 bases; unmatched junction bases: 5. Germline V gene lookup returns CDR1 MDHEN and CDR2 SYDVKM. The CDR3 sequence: CASSSSGTGDEKLFF. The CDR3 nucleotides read TGTGCCAGCAGTTCGTCCGGGACAGGGGATGAAAAACTGTTTTTT.

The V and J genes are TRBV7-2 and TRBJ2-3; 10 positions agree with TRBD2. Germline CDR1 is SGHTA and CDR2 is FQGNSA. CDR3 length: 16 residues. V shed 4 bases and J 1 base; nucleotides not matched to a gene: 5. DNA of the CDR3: TGTGCCAGCAGCTCACACGGGACTAGCGGCACAGATACGCAGTATTTT. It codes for CASSSHGTSGTDTQYF.

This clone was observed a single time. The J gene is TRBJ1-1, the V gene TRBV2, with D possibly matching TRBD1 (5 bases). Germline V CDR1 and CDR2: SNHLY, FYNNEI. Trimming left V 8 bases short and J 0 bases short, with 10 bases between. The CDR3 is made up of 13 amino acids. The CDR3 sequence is CASAGRMNTEAFF. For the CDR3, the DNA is TGTGCCAGCGCGGGACGAATGAACACTGAAGCTTTCTTT.

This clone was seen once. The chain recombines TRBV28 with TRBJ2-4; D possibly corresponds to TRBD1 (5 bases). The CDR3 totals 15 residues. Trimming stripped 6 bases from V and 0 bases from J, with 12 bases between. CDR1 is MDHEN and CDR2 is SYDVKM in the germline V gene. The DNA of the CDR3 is TGTGCCAGCAGCCAAGGGGCTCTAGCCAAAAACATTCAGTACTTC. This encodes CASSQGALAKNIQYF.

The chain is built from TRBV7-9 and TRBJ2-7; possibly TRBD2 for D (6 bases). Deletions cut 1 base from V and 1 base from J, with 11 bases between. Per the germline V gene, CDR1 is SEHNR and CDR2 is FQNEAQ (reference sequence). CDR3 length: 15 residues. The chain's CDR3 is CASSLGTNPSYEQYF. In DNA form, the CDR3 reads TGTGCCAGCAGCTTAGGGACTAATCCATCCTACGAGCAGTACTTC. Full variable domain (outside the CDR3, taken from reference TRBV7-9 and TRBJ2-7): DTGVSQNPRHKITKRGQNVTFRCDPISEHNRLYWYRQTLGQGPEFLTYFQNEAQLEKSRLLSDRFSAERPKGSFSTLEIQRTEQGDSAMYLCASSLGTNPSYEQYFGPGTRLTVT.

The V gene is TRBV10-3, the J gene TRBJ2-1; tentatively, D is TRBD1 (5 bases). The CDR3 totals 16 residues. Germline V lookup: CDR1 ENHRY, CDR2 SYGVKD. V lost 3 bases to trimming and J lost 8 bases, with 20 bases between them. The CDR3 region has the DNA TGTGCCATCAGTGATGAAGCTAAGACAGCTATGTATGAGCAGTTCTTC. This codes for CAISDEAKTAMYEQFF.

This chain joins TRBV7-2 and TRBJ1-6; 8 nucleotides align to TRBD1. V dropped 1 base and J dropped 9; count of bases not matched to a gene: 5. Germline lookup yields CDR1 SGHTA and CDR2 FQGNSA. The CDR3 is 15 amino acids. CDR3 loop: CASSLDPGQGSPLHF. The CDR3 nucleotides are TGTGCCAGCAGCTTAGATCCAGGACAGGGTTCACCCCTCCACTTT.

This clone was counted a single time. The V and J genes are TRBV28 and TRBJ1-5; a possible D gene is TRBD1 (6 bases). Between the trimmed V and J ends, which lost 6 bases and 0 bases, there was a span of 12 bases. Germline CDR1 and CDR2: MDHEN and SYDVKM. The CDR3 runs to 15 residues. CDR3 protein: CASRPQGSSNQPQHF. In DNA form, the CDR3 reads TGTGCCAGCAGACCACAGGGAAGTAGCAATCAGCCCCAGCATTTT.

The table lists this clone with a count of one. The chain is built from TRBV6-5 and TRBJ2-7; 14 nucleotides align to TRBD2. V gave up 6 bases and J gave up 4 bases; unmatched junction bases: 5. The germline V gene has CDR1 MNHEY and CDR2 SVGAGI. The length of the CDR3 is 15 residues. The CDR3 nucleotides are TGTGCCAGCAGACGGGGACTAGCGGGAGAGTACGAGCAGTACTTC. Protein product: CASRRGLAGEYEQYF.

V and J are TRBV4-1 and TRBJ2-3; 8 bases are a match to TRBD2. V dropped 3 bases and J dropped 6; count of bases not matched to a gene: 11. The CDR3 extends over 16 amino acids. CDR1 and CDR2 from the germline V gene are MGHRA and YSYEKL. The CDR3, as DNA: TGCGCCAGCAGCCATGGTCTAGCGGGCCTAGGGGATACGCAGTATTTT. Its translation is CASSHGLAGLGDTQYF.

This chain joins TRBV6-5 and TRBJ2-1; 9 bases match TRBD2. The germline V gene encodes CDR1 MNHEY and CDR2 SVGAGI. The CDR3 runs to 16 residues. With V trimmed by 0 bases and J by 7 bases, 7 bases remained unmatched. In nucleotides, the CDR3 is TGTGCCAGCAGTTACTCGATGGCTAGCGGGACGAATGAGCAGTTCTTC. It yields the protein CASSYSMASGTNEQFF.

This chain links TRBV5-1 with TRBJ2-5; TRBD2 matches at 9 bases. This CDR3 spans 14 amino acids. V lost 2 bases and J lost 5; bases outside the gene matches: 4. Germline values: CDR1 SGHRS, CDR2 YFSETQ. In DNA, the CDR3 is TGCGCCAGCAGCTTCGGTACTAGCGGGGAGACCCAGTACTTC. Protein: CASSFGTSGETQYF.

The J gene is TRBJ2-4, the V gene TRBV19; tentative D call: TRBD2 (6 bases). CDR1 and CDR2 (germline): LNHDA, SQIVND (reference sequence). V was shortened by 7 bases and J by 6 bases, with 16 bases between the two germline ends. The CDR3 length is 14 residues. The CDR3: CASKAVDYLNIQYF. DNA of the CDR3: TGTGCCAGTAAAGCGGTGGACTACTTAAACATTCAGTACTTC.

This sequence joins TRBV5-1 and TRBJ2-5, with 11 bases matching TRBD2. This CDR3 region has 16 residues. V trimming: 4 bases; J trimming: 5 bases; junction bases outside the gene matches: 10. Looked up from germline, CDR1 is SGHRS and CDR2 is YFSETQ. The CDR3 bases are TGCGCCAGCAGCCTATCTCGACTAGCGGGAATGGAGACCCAGTACTTC. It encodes CASSLSRLAGMETQYF.

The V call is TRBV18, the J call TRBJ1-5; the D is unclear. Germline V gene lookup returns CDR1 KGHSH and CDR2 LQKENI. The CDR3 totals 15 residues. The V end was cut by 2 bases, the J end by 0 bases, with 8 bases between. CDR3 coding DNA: TGTGCCAGCTCACCATCGGTCGATAGCAATCAGCCCCAGCATTTT. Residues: CASSPSVDSNQPQHF.

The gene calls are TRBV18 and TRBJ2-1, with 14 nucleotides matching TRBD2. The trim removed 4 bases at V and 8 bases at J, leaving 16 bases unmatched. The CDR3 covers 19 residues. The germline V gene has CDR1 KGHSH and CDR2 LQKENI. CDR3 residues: CASSQLPRRLAGGPDEQFF. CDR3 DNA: TGTGCCAGCTCACAACTGCCCCGCCGACTAGCGGGAGGGCCGGATGAGCAGTTCTTC.

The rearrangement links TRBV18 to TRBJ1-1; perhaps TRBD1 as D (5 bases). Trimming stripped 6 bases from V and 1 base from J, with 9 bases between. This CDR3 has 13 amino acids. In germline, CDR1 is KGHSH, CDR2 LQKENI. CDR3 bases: TGTGCCAGCTCGCAGACAGAGAACACTGAAGCTTTCTTT. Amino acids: CASSQTENTEAFF.

CDR3 in DNA: TGTGCCAGCAGCCAGGGAGCCACAGGGGGCACTGAAGCTTTCTTT. As protein: CASSQGATGGTEAFF. The chain combines TRBV3-1 (or the pseudogene TRBV3-2) with TRBJ1-1, with 8 bases matching TRBD1. V trimming: 3 bases; J trimming: 4 bases; junction bases outside the gene matches: 7. Germline V gene sequence: CDR1 LGHDT, CDR2 YNNKEL (reference sequence). CDR3 length: 15 amino acids.

CDR3 amino acids: CASSERAGGPRQFF. The CDR3 DNA follows: TGTGCCAGCAGTGAAAGGGCGGGAGGGCCAAGGCAGTTCTTC. V and J are TRBV2 and TRBJ2-1, with 9 nucleotides matching TRBD2. The ends lost 2 bases at V and 12 bases at J; junction bases unmatched: 8. The CDR3 runs 14 residues. CDR1 is SNHLY and CDR2 is FYNNEI in the germline V gene.

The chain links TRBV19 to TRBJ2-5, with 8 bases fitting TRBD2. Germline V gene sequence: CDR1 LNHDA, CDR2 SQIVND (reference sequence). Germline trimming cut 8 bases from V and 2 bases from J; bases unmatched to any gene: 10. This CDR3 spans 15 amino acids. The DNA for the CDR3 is TGTGCCAGTTCGAATAGCGGGGTCGGGCAAGAGACCCAGTACTTC. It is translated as CASSNSGVGQETQYF.

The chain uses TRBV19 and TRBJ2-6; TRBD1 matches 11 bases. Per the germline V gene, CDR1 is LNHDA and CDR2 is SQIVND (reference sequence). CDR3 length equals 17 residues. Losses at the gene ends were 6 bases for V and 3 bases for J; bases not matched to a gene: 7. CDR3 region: CASRERTGGRGANVLTF. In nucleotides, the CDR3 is TGTGCCAGTAGGGAAAGGACAGGGGGCCGTGGGGCCAACGTCCTGACTTTC.

The CDR3 protein is CASSPSTGANVLTF. The CDR3 region has the DNA TGTGCCAGCAGCCCGTCTACCGGGGCCAACGTCCTGACTTTC. The rearrangement joins TRBV7-3 to TRBJ2-6, with D unclear. Deletions cut 5 bases from V and 4 bases from J, with 9 bases between. This CDR3 comprises 14 residues. CDR1 and CDR2 (germline): SGHTA, FQGTGA. The variable domain in full, completed from reference TRBV7-3 and TRBJ2-6, reads GAGVSQTPSNKVTEKGKYVELRCDPISGHTALYWYRQSLGQGPEFLIYFQGTGAADDSGLPNDRFFAVRPEGSVSTLKIQRTERGDSAVYLCASSPSTGANVLTFGAGSRLTVL.

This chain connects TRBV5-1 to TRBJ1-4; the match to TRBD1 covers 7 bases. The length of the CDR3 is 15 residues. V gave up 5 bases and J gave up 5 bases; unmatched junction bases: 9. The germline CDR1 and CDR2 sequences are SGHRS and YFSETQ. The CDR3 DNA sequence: TGCGCCAGCAGACAGGGGACGGAGGAGAATGAAAAACTGTTTTTT. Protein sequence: CASRQGTEENEKLFF.

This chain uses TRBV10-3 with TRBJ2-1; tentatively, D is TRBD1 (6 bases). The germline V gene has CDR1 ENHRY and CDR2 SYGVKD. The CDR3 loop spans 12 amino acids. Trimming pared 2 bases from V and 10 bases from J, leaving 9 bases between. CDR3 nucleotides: TGTGCCATCAGTGAGGCACAGGGAGAGCAGTTCTTC. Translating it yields CAISEAQGEQFF.

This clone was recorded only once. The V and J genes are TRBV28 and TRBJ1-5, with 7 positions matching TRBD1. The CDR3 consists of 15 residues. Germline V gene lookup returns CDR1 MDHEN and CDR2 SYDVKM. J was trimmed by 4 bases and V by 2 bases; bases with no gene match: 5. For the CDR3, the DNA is TGTGCCAGCAGTTTAGGGCCAGGGGGGAATCAGCCCCAGCATTTT. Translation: CASSLGPGGNQPQHF.

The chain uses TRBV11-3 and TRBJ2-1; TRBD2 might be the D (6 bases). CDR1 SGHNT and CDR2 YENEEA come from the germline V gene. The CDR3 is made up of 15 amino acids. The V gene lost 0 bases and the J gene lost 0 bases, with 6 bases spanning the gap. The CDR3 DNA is TGTGCCAGCAGCTTAGAGGGGGGCTCCTACAATGAGCAGTTCTTC. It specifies CASSLEGGSYNEQFF.

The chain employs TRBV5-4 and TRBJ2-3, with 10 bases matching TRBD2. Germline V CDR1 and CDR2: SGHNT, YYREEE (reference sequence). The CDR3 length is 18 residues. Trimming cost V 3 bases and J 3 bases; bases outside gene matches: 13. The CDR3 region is CASSSRSGRAHGTDTQYF. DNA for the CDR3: TGTGCCAGCAGCTCCCGCAGCGGGAGGGCCCATGGTACAGATACGCAGTATTTT.

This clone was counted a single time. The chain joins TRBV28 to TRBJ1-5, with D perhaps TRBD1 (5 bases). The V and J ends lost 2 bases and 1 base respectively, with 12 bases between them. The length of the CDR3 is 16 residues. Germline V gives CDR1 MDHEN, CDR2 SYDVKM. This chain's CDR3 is CASSLPFGGSNQPQHF. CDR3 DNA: TGTGCCAGCAGTTTACCCTTCGGGGGGAGCAATCAGCCCCAGCATTTT.

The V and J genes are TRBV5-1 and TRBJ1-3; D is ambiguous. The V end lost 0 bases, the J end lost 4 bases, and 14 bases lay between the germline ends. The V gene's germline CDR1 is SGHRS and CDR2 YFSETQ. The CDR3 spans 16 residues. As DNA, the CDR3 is TGCGCCAGCAGCTTGGAGGCCAGCGCCTCGGGAAACACCATATATTTT. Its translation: CASSLEASASGNTIYF.

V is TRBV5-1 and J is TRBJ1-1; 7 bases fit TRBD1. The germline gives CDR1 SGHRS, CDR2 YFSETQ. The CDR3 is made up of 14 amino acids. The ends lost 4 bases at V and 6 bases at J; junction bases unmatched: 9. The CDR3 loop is CASSLGGGPAEAFF. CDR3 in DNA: TGCGCCAGCAGCCTGGGAGGGGGCCCGGCTGAAGCTTTCTTT.

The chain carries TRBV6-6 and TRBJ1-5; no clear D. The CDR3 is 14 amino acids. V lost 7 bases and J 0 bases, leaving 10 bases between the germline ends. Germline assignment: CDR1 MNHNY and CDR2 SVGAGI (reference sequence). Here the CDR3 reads CASNQETSNQPQHF. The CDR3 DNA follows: TGTGCCAGCAATCAGGAAACTAGCAATCAGCCCCAGCATTTT.